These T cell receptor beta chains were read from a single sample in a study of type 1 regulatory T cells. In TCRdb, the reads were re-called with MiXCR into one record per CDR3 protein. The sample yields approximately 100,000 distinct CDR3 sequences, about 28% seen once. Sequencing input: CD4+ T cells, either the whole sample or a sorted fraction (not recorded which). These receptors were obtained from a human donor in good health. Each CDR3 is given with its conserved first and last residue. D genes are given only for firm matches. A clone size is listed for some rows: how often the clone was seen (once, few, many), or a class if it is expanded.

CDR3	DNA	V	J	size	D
CASSTPRGTGELFF	TGTGCCAGCAGCACACCCAGGGGCACCGGGGAGCTGTTTTTT	TRBV9	TRBJ2-2	NA	NA
CASSVQGENQPQHF	TGTGCCAGCAGTGTACAGGGGGAAAATCAGCCCCAGCATTTT	TRBV2	TRBJ1-5	few	TRBD1
CASSIPAGGRTDTQYF	TGTGCCAGTAGTATCCCAGCGGGAGGGCGGACAGATACGCAGTATTTT	TRBV19	TRBJ2-3	once	TRBD2
CASSLAGQGAGEQYF	TGTGCCAGCAGCTTAGCCGGACAGGGGGCGGGCGAGCAGTACTTC	TRBV7-2	TRBJ2-7	few	TRBD1
CASSLPYLDRSYNEQFF	TGTGCCAGCAGTTTACCATACCTGGACAGGTCTTACAATGAGCAGTTCTTC	TRBV28	TRBJ2-1	few	TRBD1
CSAIFSGRGDYEQYF	TGCAGTGCTATTTTCAGCGGGAGGGGGGACTACGAGCAGTACTTC	TRBV20-1	TRBJ2-7	NA	TRBD2
CASGGLAGEIYEQYF	TGTGCCAGCGGTGGACTAGCGGGAGAAATCTACGAGCAGTACTTC	TRBV2	TRBJ2-7	few	TRBD2
CASRVGQGFTDTQYF	TGCGCCAGCAGAGTTGGACAGGGTTTCACAGATACGCAGTATTTT	TRBV5-1	TRBJ2-3	NA	TRBD1
CASSFDGSYNSPLHF	TGTGCCAGCAGTTTTGACGGCTCCTATAATTCACCCCTCCACTTT	TRBV12-3/TRBV12-4	TRBJ1-6	NA	NA
CASRKGGADTQYF	TGTGCCAGCCGTAAGGGGGGGGCAGATACGCAGTATTTT	TRBV6-2/TRBV6-3	TRBJ2-3	once	NA
CASSPKTQLNSPLHF	TGTGCCAGCTCACCAAAGACGCAGTTAAATTCACCCCTCCACTTT	TRBV18	TRBJ1-6	few	NA
CASSLPDGQGTGELFF	TGCGCCAGCAGCCTCCCCGATGGTCAAGGAACCGGGGAGCTGTTTTTT	TRBV4-3	TRBJ2-2	NA	NA
CASSLGAGAEQFF	TGTGCCAGCTCACTGGGAGCGGGAGCTGAGCAGTTCTTC	TRBV18	TRBJ2-1	NA	TRBD2
CASSQDASGAYEQYF	TGTGCCAGCAGCCAAGATGCCAGCGGGGCATACGAGCAGTACTTC	TRBV3-1	TRBJ2-7	NA	TRBD2
CSASAPSGQETQYF	TGCAGTGCTAGTGCACCTAGCGGTCAAGAGACCCAGTACTTC	TRBV20-1	TRBJ2-5	NA	TRBD2
CASSQNPGDGELFF	TGCGCCAGCAGCCAAAATCCAGGAGACGGGGAGCTGTTTTTT	TRBV4-3	TRBJ2-2	few	NA
CASSLYGLEADEQFF	TGCGCCAGCAGCTTGTACGGACTAGAGGCCGATGAGCAGTTCTTC	TRBV5-1	TRBJ2-1	NA	TRBD2
CASSMRTGHYGYTF	TGTGCCAGCAGCATGCGGACAGGGCACTATGGCTACACCTTC	TRBV9	TRBJ1-2	NA	TRBD1
CASTYRGSTDTQYF	TGTGCCAGCACCTACAGGGGGAGCACAGATACGCAGTATTTT	TRBV2	TRBJ2-3	few	TRBD1
CASSLSRGGGDIQYF	TGTGCCAGCAGCTTATCGCGTGGAGGGGGAGACATTCAGTACTTC	TRBV7-9	TRBJ2-4	many	NA
CASSETVYQETQYF	TGTGCCAGCAGCGAGACCGTTTACCAAGAGACCCAGTACTTC	TRBV7-9	TRBJ2-5	few	NA
CATSENGGGTKNIQYF	TGTGCCACCAGTGAAAACGGAGGGGGGACCAAAAACATTCAGTACTTC	TRBV24-1	TRBJ2-4	once	NA
CSVVSGVPTYEQYF	TGCAGCGTTGTAAGCGGTGTTCCGACCTACGAGCAGTACTTC	TRBV29-1	TRBJ2-7	NA	NA
CASSRTGGRGSPYEQYF	TGTGCCAGCAGCAGAACAGGGGGTCGGGGGTCACCCTACGAGCAGTACTTC	TRBV7-2	TRBJ2-7	NA	TRBD1
CASSLVDSGLDGYTF	TGTGCCAGCAGCTTGGTTGACAGTGGTCTAGATGGCTACACCTTC	TRBV5-4	TRBJ1-2	few	NA
CASSLGPWTQSSYEQYF	TGTGCCAGCAGTTTGGGACCTTGGACCCAGAGCTCCTACGAGCAGTACTTC	TRBV12-3/TRBV12-4	TRBJ2-7	medium-sized	NA
CASSVSPPGQGATDTQYF	TGTGCCAGCAGTGTGAGTCCCCCCGGACAGGGGGCGACAGATACGCAGTATTTT	TRBV2	TRBJ2-3	few	TRBD1
CASSQVRGGVSYEQYF	TGCGCCAGCAGCCAAGTCCGAGGGGGAGTTTCCTACGAGCAGTACTTC	TRBV4-1	TRBJ2-7	few	NA
CASRPLAATSTGELFF	TGTGCCAGTAGACCACTAGCGGCAACTTCCACCGGGGAGCTGTTTTTT	TRBV19	TRBJ2-2	NA	TRBD2
CASSQDSPVSGELFF	TGCGCCAGCAGCCAAGATTCGCCTGTGAGCGGGGAGCTGTTTTTT	TRBV4-3	TRBJ2-2	few	NA
CSATGTGAPNEQFF	TGCAGTGCTACTGGGACAGGGGCCCCCAATGAGCAGTTCTTC	TRBV20-1	TRBJ2-1	many	TRBD1
CASSRGQAAGYEQYF	TGTGCCAGCAGTCGCGGACAGGCGGCGGGATACGAGCAGTACTTC	TRBV11-1	TRBJ2-7	NA	NA
CASSLVASGWGAETQYF	TGCGCCAGCAGCTTGGTGGCTAGCGGATGGGGTGCAGAGACCCAGTACTTC	TRBV5-1	TRBJ2-5	NA	TRBD2
CASSPSQARNTEAFF	TGTGCCAGCTCACCGTCCCAGGCACGGAACACTGAAGCTTTCTTT	TRBV18	TRBJ1-1	few	NA
CATSDFTTGAEQYF	TGTGCCACCAGTGATTTTACGACAGGGGCCGAGCAGTACTTC	TRBV24-1	TRBJ2-7	NA	TRBD1
CASSFEWGHAAYEQYF	TGTGCCAGCAGCTTTGAGTGGGGACACGCGGCCTACGAGCAGTACTTC	TRBV7-8	TRBJ2-7	few	NA
CSGAWGSSYEQYF	TGCAGCGGTGCGTGGGGTAGTAGCTACGAGCAGTACTTC	TRBV29-1	TRBJ2-7	few	NA
CSAISGANVLTF	TGCAGTGCTATCTCTGGGGCCAACGTCCTGACTTTC	TRBV20-1	TRBJ2-6	few	NA
CAISTSGRIVKTQYF	TGTGCCATAAGCACTAGCGGGAGGATCGTAAAGACCCAGTACTTC	TRBV10-3	TRBJ2-5	NA	TRBD2
CAGANNSHSSYEQYF	TGCGCCGGCGCGAACAACAGCCATAGCTCCTACGAGCAGTACTTC	TRBV23-1	TRBJ2-7	NA	NA